These 11 T cell receptor beta chains were sequenced from one sample in a study of cytomegalovirus exposure and HLA in healthy donors. Researchers ran the PCR with 60 Vbeta and 13 Jbeta primers. Some clones are missing from TCRdb's copy, which holds only in-frame ones; the method was immunoSEQ multiplex PCR. The sample gives about 120,000 clones, 80% of which show up once; around 2.5% is in the top ten. The sample was PBMCs. Every receptor here comes from a man younger than 45 in good health and CMV-seronegative.

The chain recombines TRBV9 with TRBJ2-6; TRBD2 matches 9 bases. From germline, CDR1 is SGDLS and CDR2 YYNGEE. This CDR3 spans 19 amino acids. J was trimmed by 2 bases and V by 4 bases; bases with no gene match: 13. The CDR3 loop reads CASSLRELAGVTGANVLTF. DNA of the CDR3: TGTGCCAGCAGCCTCAGGGAATTAGCGGGAGTAACTGGGGCCAACGTCCTGACTTTC. The whole variable domain, remainder taken from reference TRBV9 and TRBJ2-6, is DSGVTQTPKHLITATGQRVTLRCSPRSGDLSVYWYQQSLDQGLQFLIQYYNGEERAKGNILERFSAQQFPDLHSELNLSSLELGDSALYFCASSLRELAGVTGANVLTFGAGSRLTVL.

The chain combines TRBV9 with TRBJ2-1; D uncertain. CDR1 and CDR2 (germline): SGDLS, YYNGEE. Trimming took 0 bases from V and 7 from J, leaving 5 bases between them. This CDR3 has 12 amino acids. The CDR3 region has the DNA TGTGCCAGCAGCGTAGGGCGGAATGAGCAGTTCTTC. Amino acid sequence: CASSVGRNEQFF.

J is TRBJ2-7 and V is TRBV29-1; 8 bases align to TRBD2. CDR3 length equals 13 residues. V lost 6 bases and J lost 3; bases outside the gene matches: 7. The germline gives CDR1 SQVTM, CDR2 ANQGSEA. CDR3 residues: CSVTESGSYEQYF. CDR3 sequence (DNA): TGCAGCGTCACAGAAAGCGGGAGCTACGAGCAGTACTTC.

The chain recombines TRBV19 with TRBJ2-5, with 7 bases aligning to TRBD1. The J call may be in error: the DNA end matches TRBJ2-7 better. The CDR3 length is 11 residues. From germline, CDR1 is LNHDA and CDR2 SQIVND (reference sequence). In nucleotides, the CDR3 is TGTGCCAGTCGACAGGGCTACGAGCAGTACTTC. This gives the protein CASRQGYEQYF.

This clone was seen only a few times. J is TRBJ2-2 and V is TRBV6-6, with 9 bases identical to TRBD2. The length of the CDR3 is 15 residues. J lost 4 bases, V lost 6 bases, and 6 bases had no gene match. Germline values: CDR1 MNHNY, CDR2 SVGAGI (reference sequence). CDR3 nucleotides: TGTGCCAGCAGCCCTCTAGCGGGAACCACCGGGGAGCTGTTTTTT. This encodes CASSPLAGTTGELFF.

This clone is a singleton in its sample. The chain couples TRBV13 to TRBJ2-7; 7 nucleotides line up with TRBD1. The CDR3 consists of 17 residues. V trimming: 0 bases; J trimming: 2 bases; junction bases outside the gene matches: 10. The germline V gene has CDR1 PRHDT and CDR2 FYEKMQ (reference sequence). CDR3 sequence (DNA): TGTGCCAGCAGCTTAGGCCTCCTCGGACAGGTGACCTACGAGCAGTACTTC. Residues: CASSLGLLGQVTYEQYF.

V gene TRBV19 combines with J gene TRBJ2-1, with 10 bases that match TRBD2. This CDR3 region has 15 residues. Trimming took 9 bases from V and 7 from J; bases not matched to a gene: 12. Per the germline V gene, CDR1 is LNHDA and CDR2 is SQIVND (reference sequence). CDR3 nucleotide sequence: TGTGCCAGCAGAACCTCTAGCGGGAGTCCGAATGAGCAGTTCTTC. Encoded protein: CASRTSSGSPNEQFF.

The chain is built from TRBV5-3 and TRBJ2-1; D not resolved. TRBV5-3 belongs to the ORF category, with a function that is uncertain. V dropped 2 bases and J dropped 7 bases, with 13 bases sitting between them. This CDR3 spans 14 amino acids. The CDR3 region has the DNA TGTGCCAGAAGCTTTCGGGTCCGGAAGAATGAGCAGTTCTTC. This gives the protein CARSFRVRKNEQFF.

V and J are TRBV6-5 and TRBJ2-7; 7 bases map to TRBD1. V trimming: 5 bases; J trimming: 5 bases; junction bases outside the gene matches: 9. This CDR3 comprises 14 residues. CDR1 and CDR2 (germline): MNHEY, SVGAGI. Written as DNA, the CDR3 is TGTGCCAGCAGTAAACTCGACAGGGCTAACGAGCAGTACTTC. Translation: CASSKLDRANEQYF.

This clone was recorded once. The chain recombines TRBV7-9 with TRBJ1-5; D is undetermined. CDR3 length: 12 residues. The germline V and J ends were trimmed by 1 base and 10 bases, with 8 bases remaining between them. The germline V gene has CDR1 SEHNR and CDR2 FQNEAQ (reference sequence). CDR3 in amino acids: CASSLDRSPQHF. For the CDR3, the DNA is TGTGCCAGCAGCTTAGATCGTAGCCCCCAGCATTTT.

This sequence joins TRBV7-9 and TRBJ2-7; D unresolved. Germline V gives CDR1 SEHNR, CDR2 FQNEAQ (reference sequence). This CDR3 has 11 amino acids. The ends were cut back, 4 bases at V and 7 bases at J, with 8 bases in the middle. The DNA for the CDR3 is TGTGCCAGCAGCTCGGGTCCTGAGCAGTACTTC. This encodes CASSSGPEQYF.